This TCR beta chain was captured in a study of graft-versus-host responses after intestinal transplantation. Study-wide context: Multivisceral, liver-intestinal, or isolated intestinal grafts were transplanted into recipients. The whole recipient group had anti-thymocyte globulin induction followed by tacrolimus and steroids for around 3 years. Findings of the study overall: The study associated peak circulating GvH clone levels with early post-transplant HvG declines. Detected in recipient marrow were GvH clones, some of which were first observed in ileum or blood.

The V gene's germline CDR1 is SEHNR and CDR2 FQNEAQ (reference sequence). V shed 5 bases and J 4 bases; nucleotides not matched to a gene: 8. The CDR3 loop spans 15 amino acids. In regard to this clone: As yet, its antigen is unknown.

TCRdb's table, derived via immunoSEQ multiplex PCR, lists solely in-frame clones and lacks some. This table holds about 80,000 clones, about 88% found once. The TCR originated in a human donor who received an intestinal transplant. The material was unstimulated CD4+ T cells sorted from spleen or lymph node cells, obtained before intestinal transplant. The chain employs TRBV7-9 and TRBJ1-3, with 7 bases that match TRBD1. This chain's CDR3 is CASSLTGWGGNTIYF. CDR3 nucleotides: TGTGCCAGCAGCCTGACAGGGTGGGGGGGAAACACCATATATTTT. The complete variable domain, with remaining parts taken from reference TRBV7-9 and TRBJ1-3, reads DTGVSQNPRHKITKRGQNVTFRCDPISEHNRLYWYRQTLGQGPEFLTYFQNEAQLEKSRLLSDRFSAERPKGSFSTLEIQRTEQGDSAMYLCASSLTGWGGNTIYFGEGSWLTVV.